This T cell receptor (beta chain) derives from a study of OX40 agonist ivuxolimab in advanced cancers. TCRdb's table, derived via immunoSEQ multiplex PCR, lists solely in-frame clones and lacks some. There are tens of thousands of clones in the sample; roughly 88% occur only once, and about 1% lies in the top ten. Study outcomes and limitations: Among T cells, CD8+ cells averaged more expanded clones than CD4+ cells. Clonal expansion from baseline to week 6 occurred in both CD4+ and CD8+ T cells.

Per the germline V gene, CDR1 is SQVTM and CDR2 is ANQGSEA. CDR3 size: 12 residues. As regards this clone: Its antigen is not identified. Sequence at one end of the junction differs from germline and may be a read error.

The chain joins TRBV29-1 to TRBJ2-7; D unresolved. The sequencing here drew on CD4+ or CD8+ T cells sorted from blood, taken in a trial of the OX40 agonist ivuxolimab. The source is an adult with an advanced solid tumor such as melanoma, head and neck, liver or kidney cancer. Here the CDR3 DNA reads TGCAGCGTTGTGCCGACCTCCGACGAGCAGTACTTC. Protein product: CSVVPTSDEQYF.